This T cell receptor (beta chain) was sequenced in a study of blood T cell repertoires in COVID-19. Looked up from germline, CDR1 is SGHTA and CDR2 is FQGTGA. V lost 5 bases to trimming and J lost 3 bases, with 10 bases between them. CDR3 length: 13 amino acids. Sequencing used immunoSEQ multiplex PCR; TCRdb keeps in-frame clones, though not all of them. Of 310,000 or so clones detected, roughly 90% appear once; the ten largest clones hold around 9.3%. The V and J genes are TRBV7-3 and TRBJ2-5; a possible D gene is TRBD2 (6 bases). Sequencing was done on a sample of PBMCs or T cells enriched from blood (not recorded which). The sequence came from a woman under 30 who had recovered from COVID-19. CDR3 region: CASSVIAEETQYF. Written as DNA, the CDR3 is TGTGCCAGCAGCGTCATAGCGGAAGAGACCCAGTACTTC.